Listed below are T cell receptor beta chains from one sample, sequenced in a study of blood T cell repertoires in COVID-19. Clones were sequenced by immunoSEQ multiplex PCR, and TCRdb holds only the in-frame ones, with some missing. This table holds roughly 100,000 clones, roughly 81% found once. Source material: peripheral blood. Every receptor here comes from a woman aged 65 to 85 with acute or convalescent COVID-19. Both conserved end residues are part of each CDR3. Each record gives: D gene, V gene, clone size, J gene, CDR3 DNA, CDR3 protein. A D gene is named only where the DNA matches it firmly. Expanded clones are given a class, and other clones once, few, many or no size at all.

>TRBD1|TRBV9|NA|TRBJ1-4
TGTGCCAGCAGCTTCCAGGACAGGGAAAATGAAAAACTGTTTTTT
CASSFQDRENEKLFF
>TRBD1|TRBV27|NA|TRBJ1-1
TGTGCCAGCAGTTTAAAAAGTTTCGGTGACAGGGGCCACACTGAAGCTTTCTTT
CASSLKSFGDRGHTEAFF
>NA|TRBV7-8|NA|TRBJ1-5
TGTGCCAGCAGCTCGGCCTTGAGGGGAGGAGGCAATCAGCCCCAGCATTTT
CASSSALRGGGNQPQHF
>NA|TRBV19|once|TRBJ2-2
TGTGCCAGTAGCGTAGCGTTGAACACCGGGGAGCTGTTTTTT
CASSVALNTGELFF
>TRBD2|TRBV11-3|NA|TRBJ2-3
TGTGCCAGCAGCATCGGACTAGCGGAGACCACAGATACGCAGTATTTT
CASSIGLAETTDTQYF
>NA|TRBV6-2/TRBV6-3|NA|TRBJ1-2
TGTGCCAGCAGTTACTCGGTTGAGAGGATGGACTATGGCTACACCTTC
CASSYSVERMDYGYTF
>NA|TRBV28|once|TRBJ1-2
TGTGCCAGCAGTTGGGACACCTTGGGCTATGGCTACACCTTC
CASSWDTLGYGYTF
>NA|TRBV6-1|NA|TRBJ1-4
TGTGCCAGCAGTGAATATATGGCTGAAAAACTGTTTTTT
CASSEYMAEKLFF
>NA|TRBV7-6|NA|TRBJ1-1
TGTGCCAGCAGCTTAGAGTGGGGGCCGAGCACTGAAGCTTTCTTT
CASSLEWGPSTEAFF
>TRBD1|TRBV3-1/TRBV3-2|NA|TRBJ2-5
TGTGCCAGCAGCCAACAAGCGACAGGGGGAGAGACCCAGTACTTC
CASSQQATGGETQYF
>TRBD1|TRBV9|NA|TRBJ1-2
TGTGCCAGCAGCGTAGGGGACAGGACCTATGGCTACACCTTC
CASSVGDRTYGYTF
>TRBD2|TRBV19|NA|TRBJ2-7
TGTGCCAGTAGTATTTCAACCGGGACTAGCGGGAATAGGAACGAGCAGTACTTC
CASSISTGTSGNRNEQYF
>TRBD1|TRBV6-1|NA|TRBJ1-2
TGTGCCAGCAGTGAACAGGGGACAGGGGTGGGCTACACCTTC
CASSEQGTGVGYTF
>TRBD2|TRBV9|NA|TRBJ2-1
TGTGCCAGCAGCGTAGGGTCTAGCGGGGGGTCTGGGGAGCAGTTCTTC
CASSVGSSGGSGEQFF
>NA|TRBV12-5|NA|TRBJ2-5
TGTGCTAGTGGTTTGGGGCAGGGACAAGAGACCCAGTACTTC
CASGLGQGQETQYF
>NA|TRBV5-1|NA|TRBJ2-3
TGCGCCAGCAGCTTGGTGACTGCCACAGATACGCAGTATTTT
CASSLVTATDTQYF
>TRBD1|TRBV28|NA|TRBJ1-6
TGTGCCAGCAGGCCGACAGGGCCTAATTCACCCCTCCACTTT
CASRPTGPNSPLHF
>NA|TRBV5-4|NA|TRBJ1-2
TGTGCCAGCAGCTCACAGGGTTCGGAGGGCTACACCTTC
CASSSQGSEGYTF
>TRBD1|TRBV7-2|NA|TRBJ2-7
TGTGCCAGCAGCACCTCCGGGACAGGGGTTGTAACACAGTACTTC
CASSTSGTGVVTQYF
>NA|TRBV7-6|NA|TRBJ1-2
TGTGCCAGCAGCTTATACCCCCCGACGGGGGGCGGTGGCTACACCTTC
CASSLYPPTGGGGYTF
>NA|TRBV6-6|once|TRBJ2-7
TGTGCCAGCAGTTCCGAGCCGACAGGACCCGTTTTCCAGTACTTC
CASSSEPTGPVFQYF
>NA|TRBV27|NA|TRBJ2-1
TGTGCCAGCAGTCCGGCCTACAATGAGCAGTTCTTC
CASSPAYNEQFF
>NA|TRBV4-3|few|TRBJ1-5
TGCGCCAGCAGCCAATATCGGACACCTCAGCCCCAGCATTTT
CASSQYRTPQPQHF
>TRBD1|TRBV4-3|few|TRBJ1-6
TGCGCCAGCAGCCAGTACAGGGGCTCACCCCTCCACTTT
CASSQYRGSPLHF
>TRBD1|TRBV6-5|NA|TRBJ1-6
TGTGCCAGCAGACCGACAGGGGATTCACCCCTCCACTTT
CASRPTGDSPLHF